This T cell receptor beta chain derives from a study of glioma-infiltrating T cells. This clonotype was counted at least ten times. Amplification of TCR alpha and beta CDR3 regions from RNA used iRepertoire nested multiplex PCR. TCRdb re-called the multiplex PCR reads with MiXCR, one entry per CDR3 protein. The sample gives approximately 40,000 distinct CDR3 sequences, approximately 20% of which show up once; 6% to 7% is in the top ten. V lost 5 bases and J lost 6; bases outside the gene matches: 6. In germline, CDR1 is PRHDT, CDR2 FYEKMQ (reference sequence). The CDR3 has 14 residues. The source of this sequence is a human donor with low-grade glioma or glioblastoma, undergoing nonglioma brain surgery, or in good health (not recorded which). The V gene is TRBV13, the J gene TRBJ2-1; the match to TRBD2 covers 8 bases. The specimen sequenced was glioma tissue, nonneoplastic brain tissue, or PBMCs (not recorded which). The CDR3 spells CASSRGLASNEQFF. Written as DNA, the CDR3 is TGTGCCAGCAGCCGCGGACTAGCTAGCAATGAGCAGTTCTTC.